This T cell receptor (beta chain) was sequenced in a study of early T cells in non-severe SARS-CoV-2 infection. About the research overall: The input, bulk RNA from unsorted whole blood, was sequenced, and chains were unpaired.

The library protocol tagged individual cDNA molecules with unique molecular identifiers. TCRdb reprocessed the 5' RACE reads with MiXCR, giving one entry per CDR3 protein. The sample holds some 25,000 distinct CDR3 sequences, less than 6% seen once. This clonotype has at least ten counts. Its antigen is not identified. The study's findings and limits: Reliance on VDJdb matching favored anti-spike CD8 responses; private and CD4 specificities were missed.

The CDR3 spans 15 residues. Looked up from germline, CDR1 is MNHEY and CDR2 is SVGAGI. The V segment lost 2 bases and the J segment 5 bases; nucleotides outside the gene matches: 6. The material sequenced was whole blood. This chain joins TRBV6-5 and TRBJ1-1; TRBD1 matches at 9 bases. This receptor was identified in an adult who was a healthcare worker with PCR-confirmed SARS-CoV-2 infection or an uninfected control (not recorded which). This chain's CDR3 is CASSYEQGAGTEAFF. The CDR3 DNA follows: TGTGCCAGCAGTTACGAACAGGGGGCTGGGACTGAAGCTTTCTTT.